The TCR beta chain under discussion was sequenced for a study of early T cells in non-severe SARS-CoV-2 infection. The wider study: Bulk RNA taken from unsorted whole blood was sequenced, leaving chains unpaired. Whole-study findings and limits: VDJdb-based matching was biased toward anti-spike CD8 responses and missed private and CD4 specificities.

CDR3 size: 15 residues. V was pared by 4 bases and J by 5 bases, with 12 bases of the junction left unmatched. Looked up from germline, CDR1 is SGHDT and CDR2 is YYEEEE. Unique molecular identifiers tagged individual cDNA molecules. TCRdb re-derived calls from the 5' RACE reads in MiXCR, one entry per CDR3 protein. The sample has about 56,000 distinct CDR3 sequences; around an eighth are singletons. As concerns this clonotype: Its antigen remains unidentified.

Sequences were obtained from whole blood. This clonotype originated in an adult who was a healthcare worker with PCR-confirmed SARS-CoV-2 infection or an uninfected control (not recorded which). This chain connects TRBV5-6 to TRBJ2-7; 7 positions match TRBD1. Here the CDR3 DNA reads TGTGCCAGCAGCCAACCTTACAGGGGTTTCCACGAGCAGTACTTC. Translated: CASSQPYRGFHEQYF.